The 10 T cell receptor beta chains listed next were all sequenced from one sample in a study of shared clonotypes between healthy human individuals. CD45RO-negative, CCR7-positively selected cells formed the naive CD8 fraction, excluding terminally differentiated effector memory CD45RA+ cells. Assay used: immunoSEQ multiplex PCR; TCRdb lists only in-frame clones, some missing. The data hold hundreds of thousands of clones, with about 96% observed a single time. Input material: naive CD8+ T cells sorted from blood. Source of these receptors: a woman between 25 and 40 years old in good health.

The chain recombines TRBV11-1 with TRBJ2-7; D is perhaps TRBD2 (5 bases). CDR3 size: 14 residues. Germline V gene data show CDR1 as SGHAT and CDR2 as FQDESV (reference sequence). V dropped 4 bases and J dropped 0 bases, with 10 bases sitting between them. CDR3 region: CASSYGSGSYEQYF. DNA for the CDR3: TGTGCCAGCAGCTATGGCAGCGGCTCCTACGAGCAGTACTTC.

The V call is TRBV25-1, the J call TRBJ1-2; D ambiguous. Looked up from germline, CDR1 is MGHDK and CDR2 is SYGVNS. The CDR3 has 13 residues. Trimming took off 3 bases at V and 6 bases at J, with 11 bases between the two ends. CDR3 residues: CASSDTGNHGYTF. CDR3 in DNA: TGTGCCAGCAGTGATACGGGGAACCATGGCTACACCTTC.

The rearrangement uses TRBV6-5 and TRBJ2-1, with D tentatively TRBD1 (6 bases). V lost 4 bases and J lost 1, with 14 bases in between. CDR1 MNHEY and CDR2 SVGAGI come from the germline V gene. The CDR3 loop spans 16 amino acids. Here the CDR3 DNA reads TGTGCCAGCAGTTCCAAACTAAGGGGGTCCTACAATGAGCAGTTCTTC. Its protein product is CASSSKLRGSYNEQFF.

This chain uses TRBV7-9 with TRBJ2-5, with 10 positions matching TRBD2. The better agreement between TRBJ2-7 and the DNA end casts doubt on the J call. Germline CDR1 and CDR2: SEHNR and FQNEAQ (reference sequence). The CDR3 has 15 residues. The CDR3 region is CASSYTRTSGYEQYF. DNA for the CDR3: TGTGCCAGCAGCTACACCCGGACTAGCGGATACGAGCAGTACTTC.

This clone has just a few counts. V usage is TRBV28 and J usage is TRBJ2-7; 7 bases align to TRBD1. The CDR3 loop spans 14 amino acids. The germline V gene encodes CDR1 MDHEN and CDR2 SYDVKM. Trimming removed 2 bases from V and 3 bases from J; junction bases left unmatched: 4. The CDR3 sequence: CASSLRDSYYEQYF. The CDR3 region has the DNA TGTGCCAGCAGTTTACGGGACAGTTACTACGAGCAGTACTTC. The full variable domain, in which reference TRBV28 and TRBJ2-7 provide the parts outside the CDR3, is DVKVTQSSRYLVKRTGEKVFLECVQDMDHENMFWYRQDPGLGLRLIYFSYDVKMKEKGDIPEGYSVSREKKERFSLILESASTNQTSMYLCASSLRDSYYEQYFGPGTRLTVT.

The chain employs TRBV25-1 and TRBJ2-1, with D maybe TRBD2 (6 bases). Germline values: CDR1 MGHDK, CDR2 SYGVNS. This CDR3 has 13 amino acids. Trimming pared 3 bases from V and 9 bases from J, leaving 12 bases between. CDR3 protein: CASSEDYSSEQFF. CDR3 nucleotides: TGTGCCAGCAGTGAGGACTACTCAAGTGAGCAGTTCTTC.

The chain links TRBV6-1 to TRBJ2-7; D call uncertain. This CDR3 has 12 amino acids. V was clipped by 4 bases and J by 3 bases, with 7 bases between them. Germline CDR1 MNHNS, CDR2 SASEGT. The CDR3: CASSGNRYEQYF. CDR3 DNA sequence: TGTGCCAGCAGTGGGAATCGCTACGAGCAGTACTTC.

V usage is TRBV7-9 and J usage is TRBJ2-7; D possibly corresponds to TRBD1 (6 bases). The CDR3 is made up of 14 amino acids. V was cut by 1 base and J by 3 bases, with 10 bases left in between. Germline V gene lookup returns CDR1 SEHNR and CDR2 FQNEAQ (reference sequence). The CDR3 DNA reads as TGTGCCAGCAGCTTAGTTGGGACAAGCTACGAGCAGTACTTC. This codes for CASSLVGTSYEQYF.

The chain combines TRBV5-6 with TRBJ1-1; D is ambiguous. V lost 3 bases, J lost 4 bases, and 10 bases lay in between. This CDR3 comprises 13 residues. Germline V gene data show CDR1 as SGHDT and CDR2 as YYEEEE. In DNA, the CDR3 is TGTGCCAGCAGCTCCGCGGCGGGCACTGAAGCTTTCTTT. This gives the protein CASSSAAGTEAFF.

CDR3 sequence: CASRGGLGQGYEQYF. In DNA, the CDR3 is TGTGCCAGCAGGGGGGGGTTGGGACAGGGCTACGAGCAGTACTTC. The rearrangement links TRBV2 to TRBJ2-7; 9 bases line up with TRBD1. CDR3 size: 15 residues. Germline CDR1 and CDR2: SNHLY and FYNNEI. The V segment lost 6 bases and the J segment 3 bases; nucleotides outside the gene matches: 9.